This TCR beta chain is drawn from a study of blood T cell repertoires in COVID-19. Here immunoSEQ multiplex PCR was the method, and the copy in TCRdb shows in-frame clones only, minus some. The table includes tens of thousands of clones, roughly four fifths detected once. Enrolled during active infection, Seattle patients were then followed longitudinally. In germline, CDR1 is SGHAT, CDR2 FQNNGV. The CDR3 totals 13 residues. V lost 4 bases and J lost 8, with 14 bases in between. This receptor was taken from a woman aged 80 or older with COVID-19, enrolled during active disease. V is TRBV11-2 and J is TRBJ1-2; TRBD1 might be the D (6 bases). Sequenced sample: peripheral blood. The CDR3 DNA reads TGTGCCAGCAGCTCCTGGGGGGGCCAGGGCTACACCTTC. Translating it yields CASSSWGGQGYTF.